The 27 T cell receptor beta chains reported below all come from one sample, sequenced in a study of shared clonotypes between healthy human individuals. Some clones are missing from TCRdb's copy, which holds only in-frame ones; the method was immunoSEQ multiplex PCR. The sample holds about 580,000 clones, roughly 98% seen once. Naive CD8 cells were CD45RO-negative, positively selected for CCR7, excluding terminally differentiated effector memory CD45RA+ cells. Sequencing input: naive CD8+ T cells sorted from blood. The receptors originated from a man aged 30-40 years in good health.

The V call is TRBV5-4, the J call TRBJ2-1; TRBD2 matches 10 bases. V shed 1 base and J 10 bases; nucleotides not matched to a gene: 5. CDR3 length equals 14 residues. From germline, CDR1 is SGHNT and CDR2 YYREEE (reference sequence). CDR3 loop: CASSLITSGAEQFF. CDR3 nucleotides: TGTGCCAGCAGCTTGATTACTAGCGGGGCGGAGCAGTTCTTC.

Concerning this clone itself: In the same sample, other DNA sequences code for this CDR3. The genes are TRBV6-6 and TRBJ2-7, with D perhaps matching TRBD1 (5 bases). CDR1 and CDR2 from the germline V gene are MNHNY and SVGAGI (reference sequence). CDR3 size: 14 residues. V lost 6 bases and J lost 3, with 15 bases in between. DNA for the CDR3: TGTGCCAGCAGCCCTCCCGACAGATACTACGAGCAGTACTTC. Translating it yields CASSPPDRYYEQYF.

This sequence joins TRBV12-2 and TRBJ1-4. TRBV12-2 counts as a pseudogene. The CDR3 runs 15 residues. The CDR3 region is CASRLALGLREKLFF. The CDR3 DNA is TGTGCAAGTCGCTTAGCTTTGGGACTCCGCGAAAAACTGTTTTTT.

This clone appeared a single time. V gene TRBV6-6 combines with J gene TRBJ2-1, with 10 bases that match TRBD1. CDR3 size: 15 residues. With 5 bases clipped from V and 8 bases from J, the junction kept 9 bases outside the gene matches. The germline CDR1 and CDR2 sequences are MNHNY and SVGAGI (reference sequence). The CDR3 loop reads CASSGDGTGVDEQFF. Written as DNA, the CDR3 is TGTGCCAGCAGTGGGGATGGGACAGGGGTGGATGAGCAGTTCTTC.

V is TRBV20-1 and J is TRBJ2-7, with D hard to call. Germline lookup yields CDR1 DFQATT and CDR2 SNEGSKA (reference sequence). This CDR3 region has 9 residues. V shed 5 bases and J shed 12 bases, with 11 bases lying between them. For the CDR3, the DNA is TGCAGTGCTCCGTCTACCCCGTACTTC. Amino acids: CSAPSTPYF.

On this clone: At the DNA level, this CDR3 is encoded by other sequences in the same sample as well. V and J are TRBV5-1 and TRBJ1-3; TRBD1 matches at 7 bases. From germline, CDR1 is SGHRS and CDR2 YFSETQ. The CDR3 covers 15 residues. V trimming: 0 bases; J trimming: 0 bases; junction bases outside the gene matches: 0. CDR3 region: CASSLGDSSGNTIYF. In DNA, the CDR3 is TGCGCCAGCAGCTTGGGGGACAGCTCTGGAAACACCATATATTTT.

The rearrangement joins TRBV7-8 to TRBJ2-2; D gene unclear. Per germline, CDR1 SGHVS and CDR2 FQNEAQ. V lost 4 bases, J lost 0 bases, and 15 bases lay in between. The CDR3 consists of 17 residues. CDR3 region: CASSSASVQTNTGELFF. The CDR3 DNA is TGTGCCAGCAGCTCGGCATCAGTTCAAACGAACACCGGGGAGCTGTTTTTT.

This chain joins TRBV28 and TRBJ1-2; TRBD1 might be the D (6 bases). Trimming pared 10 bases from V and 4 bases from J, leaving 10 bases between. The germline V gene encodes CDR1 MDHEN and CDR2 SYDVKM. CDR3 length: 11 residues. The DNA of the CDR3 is TGTGCCATTGGACAGTCCTATGGCTACACCTTC. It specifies CAIGQSYGYTF.

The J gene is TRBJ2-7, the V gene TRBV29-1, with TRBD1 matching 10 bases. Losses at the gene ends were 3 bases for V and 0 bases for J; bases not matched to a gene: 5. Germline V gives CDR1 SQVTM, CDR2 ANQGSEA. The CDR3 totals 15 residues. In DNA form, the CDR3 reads TGCAGCGTTGAGGGGACAGGGGAGAGCTCCTACGAGCAGTACTTC. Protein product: CSVEGTGESSYEQYF.

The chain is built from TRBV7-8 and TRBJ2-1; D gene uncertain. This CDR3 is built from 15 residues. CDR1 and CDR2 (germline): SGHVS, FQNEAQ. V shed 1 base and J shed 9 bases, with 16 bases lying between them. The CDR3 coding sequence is TGTGCCAGCAGCTTAGGACCGAAAGGTGAGGTTGAGCAGTTCTTC. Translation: CASSLGPKGEVEQFF.

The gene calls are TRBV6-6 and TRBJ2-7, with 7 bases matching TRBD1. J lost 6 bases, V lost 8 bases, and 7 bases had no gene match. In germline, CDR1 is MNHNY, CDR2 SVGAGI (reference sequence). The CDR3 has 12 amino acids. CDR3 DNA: TGTGCCAGCTCTTACGCAGGGGGCGAGCAGTACTTC. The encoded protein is CASSYAGGEQYF.

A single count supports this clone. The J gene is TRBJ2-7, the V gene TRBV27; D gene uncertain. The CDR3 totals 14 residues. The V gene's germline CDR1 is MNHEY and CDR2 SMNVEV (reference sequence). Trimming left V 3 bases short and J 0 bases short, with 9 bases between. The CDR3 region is CASSFSSSSYEQYF. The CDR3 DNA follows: TGTGCCAGCAGTTTTTCATCTAGCTCCTACGAGCAGTACTTC.

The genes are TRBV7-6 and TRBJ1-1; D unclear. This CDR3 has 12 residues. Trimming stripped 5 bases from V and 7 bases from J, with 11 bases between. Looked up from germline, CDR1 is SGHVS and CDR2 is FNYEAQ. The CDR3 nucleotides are TGTGCCAGCAGCACCCGGGAGAGTGAAGCTTTCTTT. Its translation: CASSTRESEAFF.

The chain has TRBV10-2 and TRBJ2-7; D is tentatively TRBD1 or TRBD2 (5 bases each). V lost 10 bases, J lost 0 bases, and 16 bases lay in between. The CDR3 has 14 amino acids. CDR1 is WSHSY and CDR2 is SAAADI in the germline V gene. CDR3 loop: CATSGPKSSYEQYF. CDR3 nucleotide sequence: TGCGCCACCTCGGGACCAAAGAGCTCCTACGAGCAGTACTTC.

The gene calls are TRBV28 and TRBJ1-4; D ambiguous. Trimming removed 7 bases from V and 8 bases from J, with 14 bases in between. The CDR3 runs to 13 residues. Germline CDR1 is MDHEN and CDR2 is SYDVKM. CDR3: CASNQVVGEKLFF. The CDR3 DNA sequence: TGTGCCAGCAATCAGGTGGTAGGGGAAAAACTGTTTTTT.

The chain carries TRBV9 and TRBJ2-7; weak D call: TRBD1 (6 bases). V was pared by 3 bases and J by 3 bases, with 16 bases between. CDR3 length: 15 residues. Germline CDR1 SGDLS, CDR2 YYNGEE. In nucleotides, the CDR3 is TGTGCCAGCAGCGGATCAGGGGACCCTCTCTACGAGCAGTACTTC. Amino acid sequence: CASSGSGDPLYEQYF.

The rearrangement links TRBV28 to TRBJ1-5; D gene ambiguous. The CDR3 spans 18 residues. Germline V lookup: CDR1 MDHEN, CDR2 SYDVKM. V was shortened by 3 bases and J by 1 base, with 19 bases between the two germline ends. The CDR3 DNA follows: TGTGCCAGCAGTTTGGCGAGTTCGGGAGAGTTCAGCAATCAGCCCCAGCATTTT. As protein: CASSLASSGEFSNQPQHF.

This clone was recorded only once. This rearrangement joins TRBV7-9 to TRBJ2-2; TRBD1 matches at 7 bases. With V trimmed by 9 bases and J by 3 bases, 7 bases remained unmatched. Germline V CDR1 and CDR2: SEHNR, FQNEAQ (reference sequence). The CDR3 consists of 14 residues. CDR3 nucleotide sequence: TGTGCCAGGACAGGGCCCGAGTACACCGGGGAGCTGTTTTTT. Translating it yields CARTGPEYTGELFF.

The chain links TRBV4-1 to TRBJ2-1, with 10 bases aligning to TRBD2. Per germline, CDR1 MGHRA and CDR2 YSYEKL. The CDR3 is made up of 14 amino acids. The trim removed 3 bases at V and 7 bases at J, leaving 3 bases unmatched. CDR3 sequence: CASSQLAGVNEQFF. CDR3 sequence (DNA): TGCGCCAGCAGCCAGCTAGCGGGAGTAAATGAGCAGTTCTTC.

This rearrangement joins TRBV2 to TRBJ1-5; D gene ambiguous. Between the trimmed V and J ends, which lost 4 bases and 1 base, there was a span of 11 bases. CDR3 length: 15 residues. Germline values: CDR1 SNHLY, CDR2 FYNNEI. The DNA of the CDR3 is TGTGCCAGCAGTGCCCTCCAGACGAGCAATCAGCCCCAGCATTTT. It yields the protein CASSALQTSNQPQHF.

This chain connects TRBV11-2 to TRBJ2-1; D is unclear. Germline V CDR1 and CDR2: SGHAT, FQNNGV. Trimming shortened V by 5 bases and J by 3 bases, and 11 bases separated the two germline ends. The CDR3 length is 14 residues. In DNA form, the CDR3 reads TGTGCCAGCAGCCGCATTAATAACTACAATGAGCAGTTCTTC. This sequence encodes CASSRINNYNEQFF.

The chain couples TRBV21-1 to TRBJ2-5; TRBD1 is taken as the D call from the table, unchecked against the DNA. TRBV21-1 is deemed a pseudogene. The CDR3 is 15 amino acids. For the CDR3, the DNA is TGTGCCAGCGCTAGGGGACAGGGGACTTCGGAGACCCAGTACTTC. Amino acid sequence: CASARGQGTSETQYF.

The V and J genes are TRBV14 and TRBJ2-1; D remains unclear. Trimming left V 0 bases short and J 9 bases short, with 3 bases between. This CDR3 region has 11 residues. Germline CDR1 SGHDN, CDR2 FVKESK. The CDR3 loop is CASSQDFEQFF. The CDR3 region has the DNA TGTGCCAGCAGCCAAGACTTTGAGCAGTTCTTC.

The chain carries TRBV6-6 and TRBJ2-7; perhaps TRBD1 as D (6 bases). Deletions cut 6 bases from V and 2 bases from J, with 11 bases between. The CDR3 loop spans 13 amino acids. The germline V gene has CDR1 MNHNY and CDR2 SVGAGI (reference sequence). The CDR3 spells CASSHGDTYEQYF. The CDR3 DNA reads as TGTGCCAGCAGCCACGGGGACACCTACGAGCAGTACTTC.

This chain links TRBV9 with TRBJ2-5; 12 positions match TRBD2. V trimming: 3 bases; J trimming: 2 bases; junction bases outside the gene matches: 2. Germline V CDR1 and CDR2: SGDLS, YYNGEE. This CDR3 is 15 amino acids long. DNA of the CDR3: TGTGCCAGCAGCGCTAGCGGGAGGGTTCAAGAGACCCAGTACTTC. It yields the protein CASSASGRVQETQYF. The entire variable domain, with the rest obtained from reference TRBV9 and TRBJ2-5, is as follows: DSGVTQTPKHLITATGQRVTLRCSPRSGDLSVYWYQQSLDQGLQFLIQYYNGEERAKGNILERFSAQQFPDLHSELNLSSLELGDSALYFCASSASGRVQETQYFGPGTRLLVL.

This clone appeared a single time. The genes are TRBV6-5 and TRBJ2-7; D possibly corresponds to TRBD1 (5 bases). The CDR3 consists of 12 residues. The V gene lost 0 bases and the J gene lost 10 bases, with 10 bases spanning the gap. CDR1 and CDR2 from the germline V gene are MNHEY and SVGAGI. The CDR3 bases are TGTGCCAGCAGTTACTCGGGGCAGAGTCAGTACTTC. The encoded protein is CASSYSGQSQYF.

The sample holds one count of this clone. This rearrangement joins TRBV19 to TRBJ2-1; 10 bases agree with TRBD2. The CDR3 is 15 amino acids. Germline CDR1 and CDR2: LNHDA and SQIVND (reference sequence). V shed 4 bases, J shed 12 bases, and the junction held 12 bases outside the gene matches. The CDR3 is CASSTSPGTSEGQFF. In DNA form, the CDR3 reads TGTGCCAGTAGTACATCCCCCGGGACTAGCGAAGGGCAGTTCTTC.